A selection of T cell receptor beta chains follows, all from one sample in a study of T cell responses to AZD1222 COVID-19 vaccine. Assay used: immunoSEQ multiplex PCR; TCRdb lists only in-frame clones, some missing. The table includes about 110,000 clones, under 95% detected once. Here the sequenced sample was peripheral blood, taken on day 0 of AZD1222 vaccination. These receptors were obtained from an adult in good health. Each CDR3 is given with its conserved first and last residue. A D gene is named only where the DNA matches it firmly. The size field is filled for only some rows; it gives once, few, many or a size class.

TRBJ1-4 | - | - | TRBV19 | TGTGCCAGTAGTATAAGTGGAAATGAAAAACTGTTTTTT | CASSISGNEKLFF
TRBJ1-5 | - | - | TRBV6-5 | TGTGCCAGCAGCTCCGACAGCCATAGCAATCAGCCCCAGCATTTT | CASSSDSHSNQPQHF
TRBJ2-7 | - | - | TRBV3-1/TRBV3-2 | TGTGCCAGCAGCCAAGATCTGCAGGTCTACGAGCAGTACTTC | CASSQDLQVYEQYF
TRBJ2-6 | - | - | TRBV28 | TGTGCCAGCAGTTTGATGCTAACAGGGAGGGGGGCCAACGTCCTGACTTTC | CASSLMLTGRGANVLTF
TRBJ1-1 | - | - | TRBV25-1 | TGTGCCAGCAGCCGGGGCACTGAAGCTTTCTTT | CASSRGTEAFF
TRBJ1-6 | - | - | TRBV5-6 | TGTGCCAGCAGCACCTCAGGGGACCCCTATAATTCACCCCTCCACTTT | CASSTSGDPYNSPLHF
TRBJ1-1 | - | few | TRBV7-9 | TGTGCCAGCAGCTTAGGTGTTGGCAGGAAGAACACTGAAGCTTTCTTT | CASSLGVGRKNTEAFF
TRBJ1-2 | - | - | TRBV12-3/TRBV12-4 | TGTGCCAGCAGTTTTGGAATGGCCTATGGCTACACCTTC | CASSFGMAYGYTF
TRBJ1-6 | TRBD1 | - | TRBV28 | TGTGCCAGCAGTTCCTCCGGGACAGGATACTCACCCCTCCACTTT | CASSSSGTGYSPLHF
TRBJ2-5 | TRBD2 | - | TRBV6-1 | TGTGCCAGCAGTGAACTAGCGGGGGGGCAAGAGACCCAGTACTTC | CASSELAGGQETQYF
TRBJ2-1 | TRBD2 | - | TRBV5-5 | TGTGCCAGCAGCTTGGTAACTAGCGGGTACAATGAGCAGTTCTTC | CASSLVTSGYNEQFF
TRBJ2-7 | TRBD1 | once | TRBV3-1/TRBV3-2 | TGTGCCAGCAGCCTCCGAAGGACAGGGGGCGCATACGAGCAGTACTTC | CASSLRRTGGAYEQYF
TRBJ1-6 | - | - | TRBV6-1 | TGTGCCAGCAGTGAAGCGTACAGTGCCAATTCACCCCTCCACTTT | CASSEAYSANSPLHF
TRBJ1-1 | - | - | TRBV11-2 | TGTGCCAGCAGCTTAGATTGGGGACTGGGCACTGAAGCTTTCTTT | CASSLDWGLGTEAFF
TRBJ1-2 | - | - | TRBV27 | TGTGCCAGCAGTTTTGGTACAGGGTCGCGCTACACCTTC | CASSFGTGSRYTF
TRBJ1-2 | - | few | TRBV27 | TGTGCCAGCAGTCCTCTGGCGGGTTCGAACTATGGCTACACCTTC | CASSPLAGSNYGYTF
TRBJ1-2 | - | - | TRBV2 | TGTGCCAGCAAGGGTGCAGGGGTTAACTATGGCTACACCTTC | CASKGAGVNYGYTF
TRBJ2-2 | - | - | TRBV18 | TGTGCCAGCTCACCACCCTCAGGGAGAACCGGGGAGCTGTTTTTT | CASSPPSGRTGELFF
TRBJ1-1 | - | - | TRBV20-1 | TGCAGTGCTAGTGGCCAACGATTGAACACTGAAGCTTTCTTT | CSASGQRLNTEAFF
TRBJ1-1 | - | - | TRBV2 | TGTGCCAGCAGATCACAGGGTTTGGCTGAAGCTTTCTTT | CASRSQGLAEAFF
TRBJ2-1 | TRBD1 | - | TRBV5-1 | TGCGCCAGCAGCTTGATAACAGGGGGGTACAATGAGCAGTTCTTC | CASSLITGGYNEQFF
TRBJ1-2 | TRBD1 | - | TRBV10-1 | TGCGCCAGCAGACAAGAAAAGACAGGGCTTAACTATGGCTACACCTTC | CASRQEKTGLNYGYTF
TRBJ2-7 | TRBD1 | - | TRBV28 | TGTGCCAGCCTAAGACAGGGTGGCTACGAGCAGTACTTC | CASLRQGGYEQYF
TRBJ1-1 | - | - | TRBV5-1 | TGCGCCAGCAGCTTGGAACCGAACACTGAAGCTTTCTTT | CASSLEPNTEAFF
TRBJ1-1 | - | - | TRBV7-9 | TGTGCCTGGCGGGGCAACTTGAACACTGAAGCTTTCTTT | CAWRGNLNTEAFF
TRBJ2-5 | TRBD2 | - | TRBV15 | TGTGCCACCAGCAGACCTACTAGCGGGGGGCGCCAAGAGACCCAGTACTTC | CATSRPTSGGRQETQYF
TRBJ1-5 | - | - | TRBV19 | TGTGCCAGTAGTATGGTCTGGGGTACCAATCAGCCCCAGCATTTT | CASSMVWGTNQPQHF
TRBJ1-3 | - | - | TRBV20-1 | TGCAGTGCCAGTAACGTGGGGACTGGAAACACCATATATTTT | CSASNVGTGNTIYF
TRBJ2-7 | - | once | TRBV10-3 | TGTGCCATCAGGGGGCAGGGCACCTACGAGCAGTACTTC | CAIRGQGTYEQYF
TRBJ1-3 | - | - | TRBV27 | TGTGCCAGCAGTTTATCAGGGGGTCCAGGAAACACCATATATTTT | CASSLSGGPGNTIYF
TRBJ2-2 | TRBD2 | many | TRBV19 | TGTGCCAGTAGTCACCGGGCCACGGGGGGCGGGGAGCTGTTTTTT | CASSHRATGGGELFF
TRBJ1-5 | TRBD1 | - | TRBV18 | TGTGCCAGCTCCCCTGACAGGGAGCCCCAGCATTTT | CASSPDREPQHF
TRBJ2-7 | TRBD2 | few | TRBV11-2 | TGTGCCAGCAGCTTATACGGGGGGGCCGGGGAGCAGTACTTC | CASSLYGGAGEQYF
TRBJ1-1 | TRBD1 | - | TRBV27 | TGTGCCAGCAGCTCCGACAGGGGCACTGAAGCTTTCTTT | CASSSDRGTEAFF
TRBJ2-4 | - | - | TRBV5-5 | TGTGCCAGCAGTGTACAGGGTAAGGACATTCAGTACTTC | CASSVQGKDIQYF
TRBJ2-2 | - | - | TRBV2 | TGTGCCAGCAGTGAAGAAGGGGTCCCCGTCGGGGAGCTGTTTTTT | CASSEEGVPVGELFF
TRBJ1-6 | - | once | TRBV5-6 | TGTGCCAGCAGCCGATACAGGGCGAGCTCCTATAATTCACCCCTCCACTTT | CASSRYRASSYNSPLHF
TRBJ2-3 | TRBD2 | - | TRBV27 | TGTGCCAGCAGTCTCAATAGCGGGGTCCGGGATACGCAGTATTTT | CASSLNSGVRDTQYF
TRBJ2-7 | - | - | TRBV18 | TGTGCCAGCTCACCACCAACACCAAAAGGGGACTACGAGCAGTACTTC | CASSPPTPKGDYEQYF
TRBJ1-5 | - | - | TRBV11-3 | TGTGCCAGCAGCGCCGACGCACATCAGCCCCAGCATTTT | CASSADAHQPQHF
TRBJ1-5 | - | - | TRBV5-6 | TGTGCCAGCAGCTTGGGAGCCTATACAATCCAGCCCCAGCATTTT | CASSLGAYTIQPQHF
TRBJ1-5 | - | - | TRBV27 | TGTGCCAGCAGTTTGCGGGTGGGTAATCAGCCCCAGCATTTT | CASSLRVGNQPQHF
TRBJ1-2 | - | - | TRBV24-1 | TGTGCCACCAGTGTAAGGGGCTCGGATGGCTACACCTTC | CATSVRGSDGYTF
TRBJ1-2 | TRBD1 | - | TRBV5-1 | TGCGCCAGCAGCTGGGCCGGGACAGAGACAACGAACTATGGCTACACCTTC | CASSWAGTETTNYGYTF
TRBJ2-2 | TRBD1 | - | TRBV12-5 | TGTGCTAGTGGCCGCGGGACAGGAACCGGGGAGCTGTTTTTT | CASGRGTGTGELFF
TRBJ1-6 | - | - | TRBV11-2 | TGTGCCAGCAGCTTGACAGGATACCCAAATTCACCCCTCCACTTT | CASSLTGYPNSPLHF
TRBJ1-5 | - | - | TRBV6-6 | TGTGCCAGCACGACAAGGATTAATCAGCCCCAGCATTTT | CASTTRINQPQHF
TRBJ1-1 | - | - | TRBV28 | TGTGCCAGCAGTACCATGGAGGGGAGGGGGAAAGCTTTCTTT | CASSTMEGRGKAFF
TRBJ2-5 | TRBD1 | - | TRBV7-9 | TGTGCCAGCAGGTTGACAGGGGGCAAGGAGACCCAGTACTTC | CASRLTGGKETQYF
TRBJ2-2 | TRBD2 | - | TRBV10-3 | TGTGCCATCAGTGATGCGGGGGGGCGCACCGGGGAGCTGTTTTTT | CAISDAGGRTGELFF
TRBJ2-1 | TRBD2 | - | TRBV5-1 | TGCGCCAGCAGCCCTCCCCAGCGGGGCTCCTACAATGAGCAGTTCTTC | CASSPPQRGSYNEQFF
TRBJ1-6 | - | - | TRBV11-2 | TGTGCCAGCAGCCTTCCCAGGTCACCCCTCCACTTT | CASSLPRSPLHF
TRBJ1-3 | TRBD1 | - | TRBV19 | TGTGCCAGTAGCCGGACAGGCTCTGGAAACACCATATATTTT | CASSRTGSGNTIYF
TRBJ1-2 | - | - | TRBV7-9 | TGTGCCAGCACAATCGGGGAGGGACCATATGGCTACACCTTC | CASTIGEGPYGYTF
TRBJ2-5 | - | - | TRBV28 | TGTGCCAGCAGTCCACCGCAGGTTCGGGAGACCCAGTACTTC | CASSPPQVRETQYF